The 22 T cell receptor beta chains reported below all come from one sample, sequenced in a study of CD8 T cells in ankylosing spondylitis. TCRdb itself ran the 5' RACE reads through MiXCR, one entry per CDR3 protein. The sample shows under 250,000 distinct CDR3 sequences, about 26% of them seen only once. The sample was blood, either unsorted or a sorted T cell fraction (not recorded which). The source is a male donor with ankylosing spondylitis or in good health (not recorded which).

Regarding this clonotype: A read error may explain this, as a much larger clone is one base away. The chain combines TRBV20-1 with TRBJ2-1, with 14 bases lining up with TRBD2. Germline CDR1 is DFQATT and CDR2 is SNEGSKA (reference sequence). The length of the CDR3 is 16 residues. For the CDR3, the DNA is TGCTGTGCTAGCAGGGGGACTAGCGGGAGTTACAATGAGCAGTTCTTC. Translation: CCASRGTSGSYNEQFF.

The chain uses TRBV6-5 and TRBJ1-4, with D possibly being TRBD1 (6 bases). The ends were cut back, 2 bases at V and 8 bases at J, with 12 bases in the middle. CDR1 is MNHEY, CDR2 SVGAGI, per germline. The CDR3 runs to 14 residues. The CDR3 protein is CASSYGGQGEKLFF. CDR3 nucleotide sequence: TGTGCCAGCAGTTACGGGGGGCAAGGGGAAAAACTGTTTTTT.

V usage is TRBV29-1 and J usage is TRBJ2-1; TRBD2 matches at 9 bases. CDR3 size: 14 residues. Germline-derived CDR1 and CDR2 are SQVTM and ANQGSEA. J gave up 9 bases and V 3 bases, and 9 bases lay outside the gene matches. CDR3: CSVDSSSGIGEQFF. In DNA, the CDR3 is TGCAGCGTTGATAGTTCTAGCGGGATTGGTGAGCAGTTCTTC.

CDR3 DNA sequence: TGTGCCAGCAGCTTAGGGAGCGCGGGATTCACAGATACGCAGTATTTT. It yields the protein CASSLGSAGFTDTQYF. The chain couples TRBV7-3 to TRBJ2-3, with D possibly TRBD2 on 6 matching bases. There are 16 residues in the CDR3. The germline V and J ends were trimmed by 2 bases and 2 bases, with 14 bases remaining between them. Germline loops: CDR1 SGHTA, CDR2 FQGTGA.

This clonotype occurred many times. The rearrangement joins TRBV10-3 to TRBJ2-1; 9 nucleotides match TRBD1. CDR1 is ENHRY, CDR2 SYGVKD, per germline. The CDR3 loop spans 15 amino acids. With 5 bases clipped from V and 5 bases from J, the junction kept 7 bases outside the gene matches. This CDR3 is CAISPGTGLNNEQFF. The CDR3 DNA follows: TGTGCCATCAGTCCCGGGACAGGGTTGAACAATGAGCAGTTCTTC.

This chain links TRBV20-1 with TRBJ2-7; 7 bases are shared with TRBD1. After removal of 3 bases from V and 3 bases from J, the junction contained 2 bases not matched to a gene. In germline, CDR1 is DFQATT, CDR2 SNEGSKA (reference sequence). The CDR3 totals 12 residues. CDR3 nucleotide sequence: TGCAGTGCTAGCCGACAGGGCTACGAGCAGTACTTC. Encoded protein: CSASRQGYEQYF.

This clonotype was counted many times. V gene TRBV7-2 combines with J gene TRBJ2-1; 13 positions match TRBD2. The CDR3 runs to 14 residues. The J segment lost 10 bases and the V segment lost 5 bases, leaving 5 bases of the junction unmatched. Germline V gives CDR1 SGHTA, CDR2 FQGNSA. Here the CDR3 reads CASSTGTSGEEQFF. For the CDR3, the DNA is TGTGCCAGCAGCACCGGGACTAGCGGGGAGGAGCAGTTCTTC.

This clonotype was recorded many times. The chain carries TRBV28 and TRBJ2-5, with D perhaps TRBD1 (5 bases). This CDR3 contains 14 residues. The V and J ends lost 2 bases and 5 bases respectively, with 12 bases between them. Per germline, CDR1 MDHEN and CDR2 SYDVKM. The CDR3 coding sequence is TGTGCCAGCAGTTTAGTAGGGGCTTCGGAGACCCAGTACTTC. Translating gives CASSLVGASETQYF.

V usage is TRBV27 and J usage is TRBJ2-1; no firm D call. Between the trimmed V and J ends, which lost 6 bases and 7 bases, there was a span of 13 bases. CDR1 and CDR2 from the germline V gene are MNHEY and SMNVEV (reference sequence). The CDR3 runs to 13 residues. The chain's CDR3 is CASSLPGRNEQFF. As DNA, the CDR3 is TGTGCCAGCAGCCTCCCTGGGCGGAATGAGCAGTTCTTC.

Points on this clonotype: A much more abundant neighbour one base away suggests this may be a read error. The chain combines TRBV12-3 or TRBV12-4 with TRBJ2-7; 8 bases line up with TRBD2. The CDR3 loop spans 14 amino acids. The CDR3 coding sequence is TGTTCCAGCACCACTAGCGGACTTCCCTACGAGCAGTACTTC. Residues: CSSTTSGLPYEQYF.

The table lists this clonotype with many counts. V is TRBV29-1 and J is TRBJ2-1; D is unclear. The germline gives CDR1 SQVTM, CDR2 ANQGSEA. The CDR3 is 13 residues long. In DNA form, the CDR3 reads TGCACTTACGGGCTAGACAAATACAATGAGCAGTTCTTC. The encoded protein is CTYGLDKYNEQFF.

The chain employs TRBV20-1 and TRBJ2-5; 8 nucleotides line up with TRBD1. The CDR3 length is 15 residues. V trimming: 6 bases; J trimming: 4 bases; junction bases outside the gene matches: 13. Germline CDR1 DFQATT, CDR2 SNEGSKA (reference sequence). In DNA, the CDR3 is TGCAGTGCCAGGGAACGATTGACAGGGGTAGAGACCCAGTACTTC. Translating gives CSARERLTGVETQYF.

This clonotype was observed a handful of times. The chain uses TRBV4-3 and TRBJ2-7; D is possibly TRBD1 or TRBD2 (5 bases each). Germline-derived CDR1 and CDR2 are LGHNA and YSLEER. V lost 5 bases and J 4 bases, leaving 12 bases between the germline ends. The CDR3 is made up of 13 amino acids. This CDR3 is CASSTGAEYEQYF. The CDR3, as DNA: TGCGCCAGCAGCACAGGAGCGGAGTACGAGCAGTACTTC.

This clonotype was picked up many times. This chain's CDR3 is CASSEGQGVSNQPQHF. As DNA, the CDR3 is TGTGCCAGCAGTGAGGGACAGGGCGTGAGCAATCAGCCCCAGCATTTT. The rearrangement joins TRBV25-1 to TRBJ1-5; TRBD1 matches at 9 bases. The CDR3 is made up of 16 amino acids. V was pared by 3 bases and J by 1 base, with 4 bases of the junction left unmatched. The V gene's germline CDR1 is MGHDK and CDR2 SYGVNS. Filled out from reference TRBV25-1 and TRBJ1-5, the complete variable domain reads EADIYQTPRYLVIGTGKKITLECSQTMGHDKMYWYQQDPGMELHLIHYSYGVNSTEKGDLSSESTVSRIRTEHFPLTLESARPSHTSQYLCASSEGQGVSNQPQHFGDGTRLSIL.

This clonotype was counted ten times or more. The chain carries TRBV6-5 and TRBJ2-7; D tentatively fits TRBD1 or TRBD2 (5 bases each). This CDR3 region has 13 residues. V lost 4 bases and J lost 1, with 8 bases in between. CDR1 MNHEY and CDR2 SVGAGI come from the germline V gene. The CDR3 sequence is CASSSGPSYEQYF. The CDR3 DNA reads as TGTGCCAGCAGTTCGGGACCGTCCTACGAGCAGTACTTC.

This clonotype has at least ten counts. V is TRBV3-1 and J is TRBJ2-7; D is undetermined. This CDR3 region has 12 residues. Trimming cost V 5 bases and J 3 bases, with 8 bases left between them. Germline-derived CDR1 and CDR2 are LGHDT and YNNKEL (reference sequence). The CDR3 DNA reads TGTGCCAGCAGCGATAGTTTCTACGAGCAGTACTTC. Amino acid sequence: CASSDSFYEQYF.

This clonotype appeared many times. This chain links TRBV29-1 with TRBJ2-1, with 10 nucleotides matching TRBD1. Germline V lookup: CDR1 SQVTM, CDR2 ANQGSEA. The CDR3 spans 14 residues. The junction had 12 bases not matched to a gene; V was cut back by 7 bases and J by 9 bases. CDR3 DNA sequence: TGCAGCGCCGGCGGGTACGACAGGGGGCGTGAGCAGTTCTTC. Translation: CSAGGYDRGREQFF.

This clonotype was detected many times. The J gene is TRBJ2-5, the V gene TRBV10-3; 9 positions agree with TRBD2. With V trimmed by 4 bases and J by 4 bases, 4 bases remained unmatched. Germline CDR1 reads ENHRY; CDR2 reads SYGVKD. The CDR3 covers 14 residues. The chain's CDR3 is CAISGAGGGETQYF. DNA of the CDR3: TGTGCCATCAGTGGAGCGGGAGGAGGAGAGACCCAGTACTTC.

The CDR3 loop reads CASSTGTSGRASTQYF. The DNA of the CDR3 is TGTGCCAGCAGTACCGGGACTAGCGGGAGGGCCAGTACGCAGTATTTT. J is TRBJ2-3 and V is TRBV12-3 or TRBV12-4, with 16 bases lining up with TRBD2. Germline trimming cut 5 bases from V and 8 bases from J; bases unmatched to any gene: 7. This CDR3 comprises 16 residues.

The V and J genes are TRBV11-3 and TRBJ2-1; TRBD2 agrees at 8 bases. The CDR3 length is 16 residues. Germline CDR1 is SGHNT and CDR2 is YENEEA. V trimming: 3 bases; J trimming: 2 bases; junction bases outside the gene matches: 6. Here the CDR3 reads CASSLGGSGTYNEQFF. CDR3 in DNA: TGTGCCAGCAGCTTGGGGGGTAGCGGGACCTACAATGAGCAGTTCTTC.

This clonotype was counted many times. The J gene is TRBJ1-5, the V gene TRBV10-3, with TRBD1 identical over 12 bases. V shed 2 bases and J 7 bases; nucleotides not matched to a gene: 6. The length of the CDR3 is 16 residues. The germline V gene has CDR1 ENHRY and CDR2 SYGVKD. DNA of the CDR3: TGTGCCATCAGTGAGGGGACAGGGGGCCAGGGGCAGCCCCAGCATTTT. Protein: CAISEGTGGQGQPQHF.

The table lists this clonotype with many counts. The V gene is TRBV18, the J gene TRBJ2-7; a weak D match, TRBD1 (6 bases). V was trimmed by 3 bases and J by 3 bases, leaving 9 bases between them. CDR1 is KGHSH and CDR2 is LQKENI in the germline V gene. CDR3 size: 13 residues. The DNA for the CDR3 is TGTGCCAGCTCACCCGGACAGAGCTACGAGCAGTACTTC. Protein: CASSPGQSYEQYF.